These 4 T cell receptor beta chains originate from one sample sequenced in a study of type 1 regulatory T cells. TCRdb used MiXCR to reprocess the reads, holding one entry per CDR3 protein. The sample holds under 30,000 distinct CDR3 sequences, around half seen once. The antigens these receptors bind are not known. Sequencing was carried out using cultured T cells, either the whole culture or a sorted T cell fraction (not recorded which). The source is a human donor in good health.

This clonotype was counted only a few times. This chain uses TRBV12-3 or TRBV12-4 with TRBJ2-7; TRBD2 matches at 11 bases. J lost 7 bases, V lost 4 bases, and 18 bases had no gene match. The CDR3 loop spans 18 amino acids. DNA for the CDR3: TGTGCCAGCAGTTCGCAGGGACTAGCGGATCCCCCTGCGGGAGAGCAGTACTTC. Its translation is CASSSQGLADPPAGEQYF.

The CDR3 DNA is TGTGCCAGCAGTCAACCACAGGGCTTCACAGATACGCAGTATTTT. It translates to CASSQPQGFTDTQYF. The chain combines TRBV7-6 with TRBJ2-3, with D possibly matching TRBD1 (6 bases). Trimming cost V 6 bases and J 2 bases, with 15 bases left between them. This CDR3 contains 15 residues. Germline loops: CDR1 SGHVS, CDR2 FNYEAQ.

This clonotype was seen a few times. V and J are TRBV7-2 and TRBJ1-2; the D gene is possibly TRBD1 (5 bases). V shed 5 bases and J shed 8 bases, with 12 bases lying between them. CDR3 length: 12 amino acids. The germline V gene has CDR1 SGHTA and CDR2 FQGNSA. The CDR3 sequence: CASSRSRVGYTF. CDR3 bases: TGTGCCAGCAGCCGTTCCAGGGTCGGCTACACCTTC. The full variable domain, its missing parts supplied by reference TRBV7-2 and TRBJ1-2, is GAGVSQSPSNKVTEKGKDVELRCDPISGHTALYWYRQSLGQGLEFLIYFQGNSAPDKSGLPSDRFSAERTGGSVSTLTIQRTQQEDSAVYLCASSRSRVGYTFGSGTRLTVV.

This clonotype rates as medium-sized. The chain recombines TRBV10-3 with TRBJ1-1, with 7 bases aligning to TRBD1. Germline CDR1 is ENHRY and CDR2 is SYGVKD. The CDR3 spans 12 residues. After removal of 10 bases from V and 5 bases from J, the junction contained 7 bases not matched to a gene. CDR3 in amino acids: CATMTGRTEAFF. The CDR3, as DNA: TGTGCCACCATGACAGGGAGGACTGAAGCTTTCTTT.